The 30 T cell receptor beta chains reported below all come from one sample, sequenced in a study of blood T cell repertoires in COVID-19. Clones were sequenced by immunoSEQ multiplex PCR, and TCRdb holds only the in-frame ones, with some missing. The sample holds roughly 100,000 clones, roughly nine tenths seen once. Sequencing was performed on peripheral blood. The receptors derive from a human donor in a cohort sampled during active COVID-19.

This chain connects TRBV10-3 to TRBJ2-7; a possible D gene is TRBD2 (5 bases). V lost 2 bases and J lost 2, with 7 bases in between. From germline, CDR1 is ENHRY and CDR2 SYGVKD. CDR3 length: 13 residues. As DNA, the CDR3 is TGTGCCATCAGTGAGCTAGCCCCCTACGAGCAGTACTTC. Amino acids: CAISELAPYEQYF.

The CDR3 reads CASSPGLAGGGEQYF. The CDR3 DNA reads TGTGCCAGCAGTCCCGGACTAGCGGGAGGCGGCGAGCAGTACTTC. The chain recombines TRBV28 with TRBJ2-7; 14 nucleotides line up with TRBD2. V was clipped by 5 bases and J by 6 bases; unmatched bases: 6. The CDR3 is made up of 15 amino acids. CDR1 and CDR2 from the germline V gene are MDHEN and SYDVKM.

The V gene is TRBV2, the J gene TRBJ2-2, with TRBD2 matching over 7 bases. The V segment lost 5 bases and the J segment 2 bases; nucleotides outside the gene matches: 5. The germline V gene has CDR1 SNHLY and CDR2 FYNNEI. CDR3 length: 15 residues. The CDR3 DNA reads TGTGCCAGCAGTACCGGGACTACAAACACCGGGGAGCTGTTTTTT. Its protein is CASSTGTTNTGELFF.

This clone was seen a single time. J is TRBJ2-1 and V is TRBV7-2, with 7 bases that match TRBD1. In germline, CDR1 is SGHTA, CDR2 FQGNSA. The CDR3 spans 16 residues. The V and J ends lost 5 bases and 7 bases, in that order; junction bases with no gene match: 14. CDR3 amino acids: CASSPEGTVFWNEQFF. In DNA, the CDR3 is TGTGCCAGCAGCCCAGAAGGGACAGTGTTTTGGAATGAGCAGTTCTTC.

This CDR3 reads CASSQDLQGLGLANYGYTF. The CDR3 region has the DNA TGCGCCAGCAGCCAAGATCTACAGGGATTAGGGTTAGCTAACTATGGCTACACCTTC. The V and J genes are TRBV4-3 and TRBJ1-2; TRBD1 is a possible D gene (6 bases). The CDR3 runs to 19 residues. With 0 bases removed from V and 0 bases from J, the gap between germline ends came to 20 bases. Germline V gives CDR1 LGHNA, CDR2 YSLEER.

The chain uses TRBV5-6 and TRBJ1-2; 11 nucleotides line up with TRBD1. The CDR3 covers 14 residues. J was trimmed by 7 bases and V by 0 bases; bases with no gene match: 2. Germline CDR1 SGHDT, CDR2 YYEEEE. CDR3 protein: CASSLEGTGGGYTF. CDR3 sequence (DNA): TGTGCCAGCAGCTTGGAGGGGACAGGGGGTGGCTACACCTTC.

V usage is TRBV7-6 and J usage is TRBJ2-7, with 9 bases fitting TRBD2. V was pared by 2 bases and J by 2 bases, with 10 bases of the junction left unmatched. The germline V gene has CDR1 SGHVS and CDR2 FNYEAQ. The CDR3 covers 17 residues. The CDR3, as DNA: TGTGCCAGCAGCTTATCCCTCGGCGGGAGGGATACCTACGAGCAGTACTTC. Translated: CASSLSLGGRDTYEQYF.

CDR3 sequence (DNA): TGTGCCAGCAGCTTAGGGCGAGACAGGGTCTTTTTCTTT. Translating gives CASSLGRDRVFFF. V gene TRBV7-8 combines with J gene TRBJ1-1; 7 bases map to TRBD1. Germline assignment: CDR1 SGHVS and CDR2 FQNEAQ. The junction had 9 bases not matched to a gene; V was cut back by 1 base and J by 13 bases. The CDR3 spans 13 residues.

V is TRBV11-2 and J is TRBJ2-2, with 7 bases lining up with TRBD1. CDR1 is SGHAT, CDR2 FQNNGV, per germline. The CDR3 runs 16 residues. J was trimmed by 2 bases and V by 4 bases; bases with no gene match: 7. CDR3 protein: CASSSPGQPNTGELFF. The CDR3 nucleotides read TGTGCCAGCAGCTCACCGGGACAGCCAAACACCGGGGAGCTGTTTTTT.

This clone was detected a few times. This chain links TRBV18 with TRBJ1-5; TRBD1 might be the D (6 bases). Germline assignment: CDR1 KGHSH and CDR2 LQKENI. The V gene lost 3 bases and the J gene lost 2 bases, with 14 bases spanning the gap. The CDR3 extends over 16 amino acids. CDR3 DNA sequence: TGTGCCAGCTCACCGGTGACAGGCGGCGGCAATCAGCCCCAGCATTTT. Translation: CASSPVTGGGNQPQHF.

This chain uses TRBV6-5 with TRBJ1-4, with D perhaps matching TRBD1 (6 bases). CDR1 MNHEY and CDR2 SVGAGI come from the germline V gene. V was trimmed by 11 bases and J by 7 bases, leaving 17 bases between them. The CDR3 covers 13 residues. The CDR3 coding sequence is TGTGCCGGATATCAGGGGTGTTGTGAAAAACTGTTTTTT. Translating gives CAGYQGCCEKLFF.

In its sample, this clone was seen once. The chain couples TRBV5-1 to TRBJ2-7; 8 bases map to TRBD2. The CDR3 has 16 residues. The trim removed 0 bases at V and 2 bases at J, leaving 7 bases unmatched. Germline CDR1 is SGHRS and CDR2 is YFSETQ. The DNA for the CDR3 is TGCGCCAGCAGCTTGGGTATTAGCGGGGTCCCCTACGAGCAGTACTTC. The encoded protein is CASSLGISGVPYEQYF.

The V gene is TRBV19, the J gene TRBJ1-5; perhaps TRBD1 as D (5 bases). The V end was cut by 1 base, the J end by 2 bases, with 9 bases between. CDR1 and CDR2 (germline): LNHDA, SQIVND (reference sequence). CDR3 length: 15 amino acids. The CDR3 reads CASSIVGARNQPQHF. CDR3 in DNA: TGTGCCAGTAGTATAGTAGGGGCTCGCAATCAGCCCCAGCATTTT. The full variable domain, completed using reference TRBV19 and TRBJ1-5, is DGGITQSPKYLFRKEGQNVTLSCEQNLNHDAMYWYRQDPGQGLRLIYYSQIVNDFQKGDIAEGYSVSREKKESFPLTVTSAQKNPTAFYLCASSIVGARNQPQHFGDGTRLSIL.

The chain has TRBV5-1 and TRBJ2-3; D unresolved. This CDR3 is built from 14 residues. Germline loops: CDR1 SGHRS, CDR2 YFSETQ. Trimming stripped 7 bases from V and 0 bases from J, with 12 bases between. CDR3 sequence reads: CASCRHGSTDTQYF. In DNA form, the CDR3 reads TGCGCCAGCTGTCGACACGGAAGCACAGATACGCAGTATTTT.

The chain uses TRBV20-1 and TRBJ2-7, with 9 bases matching TRBD2. This CDR3 contains 14 residues. V was pared by 3 bases and J by 3 bases, with 6 bases of the junction left unmatched. Germline CDR1 reads DFQATT; CDR2 reads SNEGSKA (reference sequence). The CDR3 loop is CSASRAGGLYEQYF. The CDR3 DNA reads as TGCAGTGCTAGTCGAGCGGGAGGACTCTACGAGCAGTACTTC.

The gene calls are TRBV14 and TRBJ1-3; perhaps TRBD1 as D (5 bases). Germline CDR1 SGHDN, CDR2 FVKESK. V was cut by 0 bases and J by 8 bases, with 11 bases left in between. This CDR3 comprises 14 residues. The CDR3, as DNA: TGTGCCAGCAGCCAAGAGGTCCGGGGGGACACCATATATTTT. Protein sequence: CASSQEVRGDTIYF.

Regarding this clone: The junction shows a germline mismatch at one end, possibly a read error. The chain uses TRBV7-7 and TRBJ2-5; TRBD2 might be the D (6 bases). CDR3 size: 16 residues. CDR1 SSHAT and CDR2 FNYEAQ come from the germline V gene (reference sequence). CDR3 sequence reads: CASSLGRFRGQETQYF. The CDR3 DNA sequence: TGTGCTAGCAGCTTAGGCCGGTTTCGGGGGCAAGAGACCCAGTACTTC.

This clone was detected only once. Other DNA sequences in the sample encode the same CDR3. The CDR3, as DNA: TGCGCCAGCAGCCAGTCCCGGAACTATGGCTACACCTTC. Translation gives CASSQSRNYGYTF. The rearrangement joins TRBV4-1 to TRBJ1-2; D unclear. Germline loops: CDR1 MGHRA, CDR2 YSYEKL. This CDR3 is 13 amino acids long. Trimming took off 3 bases at V and 2 bases at J, with 7 bases between the two ends.

V usage is TRBV4-1 and J usage is TRBJ2-7; possibly TRBD2 for D (6 bases). The CDR3 covers 15 residues. CDR1 MGHRA and CDR2 YSYEKL come from the germline V gene. V lost 3 bases and J lost 3, with 15 bases in between. The CDR3 DNA sequence: TGCGCCAGCAGCCAGCCGGGAGAGCGGAACTACGAGCAGTACTTC. Translated: CASSQPGERNYEQYF.

In this sample, this clone turned up once. V and J are TRBV13 and TRBJ2-3; 9 bases match TRBD2. V trimming: 1 base; J trimming: 1 base; junction bases outside the gene matches: 0. Germline V CDR1 and CDR2: PRHDT, FYEKMQ (reference sequence). The CDR3 is 15 amino acids. CDR3 loop: CASSLASGGTDTQYF. CDR3 nucleotides: TGTGCCAGCAGCTTAGCTAGCGGGGGCACAGATACGCAGTATTTT.

The chain has TRBV2 and TRBJ1-4, with D possibly being TRBD1 (6 bases). Trimming took off 6 bases at V and 5 bases at J, with 10 bases between the two ends. CDR3 length: 13 residues. CDR1 SNHLY and CDR2 FYNNEI come from the germline V gene. CDR3 protein: CASRQGPNEKLFF. In nucleotides, the CDR3 is TGTGCCAGCAGACAGGGACCCAATGAAAAACTGTTTTTT.

The chain employs TRBV5-4 and TRBJ2-1; D is uncertain. V was clipped by 2 bases and J by 5 bases, with 14 bases between them. The CDR3 is made up of 15 amino acids. Germline-derived CDR1 and CDR2 are SGHNT and YYREEE (reference sequence). CDR3 DNA sequence: TGTGCCAGCAGCTTTGGCGTCACAGACCACAATGAGCAGTTCTTC. Amino acid sequence: CASSFGVTDHNEQFF.

This chain uses TRBV2 with TRBJ2-7, with 7 bases that match TRBD1. J was trimmed by 4 bases and V by 8 bases; bases with no gene match: 8. The germline V gene encodes CDR1 SNHLY and CDR2 FYNNEI. The CDR3 totals 13 residues. CDR3 protein: CASRDSISYEQYF. Written as DNA, the CDR3 is TGTGCCAGCCGGGACAGCATCTCTTACGAGCAGTACTTC.

V is TRBV2 and J is TRBJ2-3; D is possibly TRBD1 (6 bases). The length of the CDR3 is 14 residues. V was trimmed by 3 bases and J by 6 bases, leaving 13 bases between them. Germline V lookup: CDR1 SNHLY, CDR2 FYNNEI. This CDR3 reads CASSEERGIDTQYF. For the CDR3, the DNA is TGTGCCAGCAGTGAGGAAAGGGGGATTGATACGCAGTATTTT.

The rearrangement joins TRBV28 to TRBJ1-2, with 8 bases aligning to TRBD1. Germline V gene lookup returns CDR1 MDHEN and CDR2 SYDVKM. J lost 0 bases, V lost 3 bases, and 3 bases had no gene match. The length of the CDR3 is 15 residues. CDR3 protein: CASSLSQGANYGYTF. DNA of the CDR3: TGTGCCAGCAGTTTGTCACAGGGGGCTAACTATGGCTACACCTTC.

The chain recombines TRBV10-3 with TRBJ1-4; no definite D call. CDR3 length: 14 amino acids. V lost 2 bases and J 8 bases, leaving 12 bases between the germline ends. Per the germline V gene, CDR1 is ENHRY and CDR2 is SYGVKD. CDR3 amino acids: CAISERHGREKLFF. The CDR3 region has the DNA TGTGCCATCAGTGAGAGACACGGCAGGGAAAAACTGTTTTTT.

The chain recombines TRBV7-3 with TRBJ1-6; D call uncertain. V lost 4 bases and J lost 4, with 5 bases in between. The CDR3 is 13 residues long. Germline CDR1 SGHTA, CDR2 FQGTGA. For the CDR3, the DNA is TGTGCCAGCAGCTCCGGGTATAATTCACCCCTCCACTTT. Protein product: CASSSGYNSPLHF.

The V and J genes are TRBV19 and TRBJ1-3; D is unclear. With 11 bases removed from V and 0 bases from J, the gap between germline ends came to 20 bases. Germline-derived CDR1 and CDR2 are LNHDA and SQIVND (reference sequence). The CDR3 runs to 16 residues. As DNA, the CDR3 is TGTGCCCCTCCCCGGAGCCCCGTAAACTCTGGAAACACCATATATTTT. Protein product: CAPPRSPVNSGNTIYF.

The chain combines TRBV5-1 with TRBJ2-7; 8 bases align to TRBD1. Unmatched junction bases numbered 2, after V lost 4 bases and J lost 5 bases. Looked up from germline, CDR1 is SGHRS and CDR2 is YFSETQ. The CDR3 length is 12 residues. The chain's CDR3 is CASSPRGHEQYF. CDR3 DNA: TGCGCCAGCAGCCCCAGGGGGCACGAGCAGTACTTC.

This sequence joins TRBV27 and TRBJ2-1; the match to TRBD1 covers 10 bases. Germline lookup yields CDR1 MNHEY and CDR2 SMNVEV (reference sequence). The length of the CDR3 is 17 residues. The V segment lost 4 bases and the J segment 5 bases; nucleotides outside the gene matches: 11. CDR3 sequence reads: CASSYRDRGSPNNEQFF. CDR3 DNA sequence: TGTGCCAGCAGTTACCGGGACAGGGGCTCCCCCAACAATGAGCAGTTCTTC.